The rows below give T cell receptor beta chains drawn from one sample of a study of blood T cell repertoires in COVID-19. The data were produced by immunoSEQ multiplex PCR, yet TCRdb's version contains in-frame clones alone and is incomplete. The data contain more than 350,000 clones, around nine tenths of them singletons. Sequencing input: PBMCs or T cells enriched from blood (not recorded which). Receptors were obtained from a woman younger than 30 who had been exposed to COVID-19. CDR3s include the opening cysteine and the closing phenylalanine or tryptophan.

CDR3aa	v_gene
CASSQALLAGGPPNTDTQYF	TRBV4-2
CASSTHVGGMYGYTF	TRBV4-3
CASSLGSGATDTQYF	TRBV7-9
CAAGVGNTEAFF	TRBV12-3/TRBV12-4
CASSQGPGQGFYEQYF	TRBV14
CASSRRQGRGEPQHF	TRBV27
CASLELRGADEKLFF	TRBV18
CASSPPGSNQPQHF	TRBV4-1
CASSLGQGVGDTF	TRBV12-3/TRBV12-4
CASSLVSGPNQPQHF	TRBV5-1
CASSLPGTAYNEQFF	TRBV5-1
CASSLVPTSSGANVLTF	TRBV7-2
CASSPAETYEQYF	TRBV18
CASGYTGGIDGYTF	TRBV12-5
CAWAYRGLVNQPQHF	TRBV30
CASSQEPGNQPQHF	TRBV4-2
CASSLSSEAYNEQFF	TRBV28
CSVELAGHYEQYF	TRBV29-1
CASSLFPGTANGYTF	TRBV27
CASHPPHSGTEAFF	TRBV19
CASSIEGQLRLFF	TRBV19
CSVGSEGAGEQYF	TRBV29-1
CASSPLRGTSGESGQYF	TRBV7-2
CASKVAGTGNYEQYF	TRBV6-5
CASSQEVQGASYNSPLHF	TRBV4-3
CASRIHPATNEKLFF	TRBV27
CASSSNTGTEQFF	TRBV7-2
CASSQALSVAGGYTDTQYF	TRBV4-3
CASSLAGTGLNEKLFF	TRBV5-1
CASRLRQGARETQYF	TRBV7-2
CASSDAGSIIGSPLHF	TRBV10-2
CASSDRDLGDGYTF	TRBV9
CASSIGGTSVDTQYF	TRBV19
CASRRTGAIYEQYF	TRBV6-5
CASSQELTSGSLPLYEQYF	TRBV3-1/TRBV3-2
CASSLWTSDPFEQYF	TRBV7-8